The 20 T cell receptor beta chains below were found in one sample sequenced in a study of T cell repertoires in cytomegalovirus infection (dated by TCRdb to between 2019 and 2020). These receptors' targets are unknown. This specimen's treatment or condition label, per the study, means: in vitro stimulation with specific CMV peptide epitopes to enrich CMV-specific T cells. The instrument was an Illumina HiSeq 1500. TCRdb reran the public reads through fastp at Q25 and MiXCR, keeping productive beta chains. Duplicate CDR3 protein sequences are folded into a single record with the most common DNA and genes. This sample holds 300,000 to 400,000 distinct CDR3 sequences; roughly 29% were observed only once. The ten largest clones represent 20% of the sample. The sequencing used cultured PBMCs, collected from culture after CMV antigen stimulation. The receptors derive from a human donor in good health (CMV status not recorded). Some clones in this sample may be carry-over from other donors' samples.

This clonotype was counted between two and nine times. The chain joins TRBV28 to TRBJ2-5, with D perhaps matching TRBD2 (5 bases). Germline CDR1 is MDHEN and CDR2 is SYDVKM. The CDR3 sequence is 13 residues long. Trimming left V 4 bases short and J 9 bases short, with 15 bases between. This CDR3 reads CASSSTFAGAQYF. In nucleotides, the CDR3 is TGTGCCAGCAGTTCAACATTTGCGGGCGCCCAGTACTTC.

The chain employs TRBV6-1 and TRBJ1-2; D is unresolved. CDR1 is MNHNS and CDR2 is SASEGT in the germline V gene. V lost 1 base and J lost 7, with 4 bases in between. This CDR3 comprises 11 residues. The CDR3 reads CASSEELGYTF. As DNA, the CDR3 is TGTGCCAGCAGTGAAGAGCTTGGCTACACCTTC.

The rearrangement links TRBV5-1 to TRBJ1-6; 12 bases are shared with TRBD1. J gave up 7 bases and V 4 bases, and 9 bases lay outside the gene matches. The CDR3 is 17 amino acids. In germline, CDR1 is SGHRS, CDR2 YFSETQ. Here the CDR3 DNA reads TGCGCCAGCAGCCCTGAGGGGACAGGGGGCATGAATTCACCCCTCCACTTT. Translating gives CASSPEGTGGMNSPLHF.

The chain carries TRBV5-1 and TRBJ1-5; D perhaps matches TRBD1 (6 bases). The germline V and J ends were trimmed by 1 base and 1 base, with 18 bases remaining between them. The CDR3 is 18 residues long. Germline values: CDR1 SGHRS, CDR2 YFSETQ. The CDR3 region is CASSLLRGARASNQPQHF. In DNA form, the CDR3 reads TGCGCCAGCAGCTTGTTGCGGGGGGCGAGGGCAAGCAATCAGCCCCAGCATTTT.

The table lists this clonotype with a few counts. CDR3 sequence: CASREGGYEQYF. Written as DNA, the CDR3 is TGTGCCAGCAGGGAGGGAGGGTACGAGCAGTACTTC. The V and J genes are TRBV27 and TRBJ2-7, with 7 positions matching TRBD2. V lost 6 bases to trimming and J lost 4 bases; unmatched junction nucleotides: 3. The CDR3 is 12 amino acids. Looked up from germline, CDR1 is MNHEY and CDR2 is SMNVEV (reference sequence).

This clonotype was seen only a few times. The chain employs TRBV12-3 or TRBV12-4 and TRBJ2-5, with 10 bases fitting TRBD1. This CDR3 has 15 residues. With 5 bases clipped from V and 4 bases from J, the junction kept 7 bases outside the gene matches. The CDR3 nucleotides read TGTGCCAGCAGTCCGGGGACAGGGGTAGGAGAGACCCAGTACTTC. It specifies CASSPGTGVGETQYF.

As to this clonotype: At one of its ends the junction is not consistent with the germline gene, which may arise from a read error. The rearrangement links TRBV29-1 to TRBJ1-3; 8 nucleotides line up with TRBD1. This CDR3 has 14 amino acids. Germline V gene data show CDR1 as SQVTM and CDR2 as ANQGSEA. The CDR3 region is CPPAQGATGNTIYF. DNA for the CDR3: TGTCCCCCTGCCCAGGGGGCCACTGGAAACACCATATATTTT.

This chain connects TRBV15 to TRBJ1-2; D perhaps matches TRBD1 (6 bases). Germline V gene lookup returns CDR1 LNHNV and CDR2 YYDKDF (reference sequence). Deletions cut 1 base from V and 4 bases from J, with 10 bases between. The CDR3 length is 14 residues. The CDR3 bases are TGTGCCACCAGCAGAGTGGACAGTGGCTATGGCTACACCTTC. Amino acids: CATSRVDSGYGYTF. Full variable domain (remainder filled in from reference TRBV15 and TRBJ1-2): DAMVIQNPRYQVTQFGKPVTLSCSQTLNHNVMYWYQQKSSQAPKLLFHYYDKDFNNEADTPDNFQSRRPNTSFCFLDIRSPGLGDTAMYLCATSRVDSGYGYTFGSGTRLTVV.

This clonotype was observed many times. The V gene is TRBV7-8, the J gene TRBJ2-7, with a weak D call TRBD2 (6 bases). The length of the CDR3 is 14 residues. V dropped 5 bases and J dropped 1 base, with 12 bases sitting between them. Per the germline V gene, CDR1 is SGHVS and CDR2 is FQNEAQ. The CDR3 DNA reads as TGTGCCAGCAGCCGGACGGAGGGGTCCTACGAGCAGTACTTC. Protein sequence: CASSRTEGSYEQYF.

In this sample, this clonotype turned up a few times. V usage is TRBV28 and J usage is TRBJ2-1, with 15 nucleotides matching TRBD2. The CDR3 contains 16 residues. Germline V gene data show CDR1 as MDHEN and CDR2 as SYDVKM. Trimming at V came to 6 bases and at J to 5 bases, leaving 5 bases not matched to a gene. The CDR3 DNA reads TGTGCCAGCAGGGGGACTAGCGGGAGGAAGGACAATGAGCAGTTCTTC. It encodes CASRGTSGRKDNEQFF.

The chain carries TRBV11-2 and TRBJ2-3, with D tentatively TRBD2 (6 bases). Trimming removed 4 bases at V and 1 base at J, with 18 bases between. This CDR3 has 17 residues. Germline V gene data show CDR1 as SGHAT and CDR2 as FQNNGV. The CDR3 nucleotides read TGTGCCAGCAGCTCTTTCCAGCGGGTGAGGGGCACAGATACGCAGTATTTT. Residues: CASSSFQRVRGTDTQYF.

This clonotype was observed a handful of times. CDR3 DNA: TGTGCCAGCACCATGGGGGGACAGGGAGGCACTGAAGCTTTCTTT. It is translated as CASTMGGQGGTEAFF. The chain joins TRBV6-5 to TRBJ1-1; 9 bases match TRBD1. CDR3 length equals 15 residues. V dropped 7 bases and J dropped 4; count of bases not matched to a gene: 10. Germline V gene sequence: CDR1 MNHEY, CDR2 SVGAGI.

Only a few counts were recorded for this clonotype. The chain links TRBV10-3 to TRBJ1-2; 8 bases are shared with TRBD1. V shed 7 bases, J shed 6 bases, and the junction held 16 bases outside the gene matches. Germline CDR1 reads ENHRY; CDR2 reads SYGVKD. The CDR3 has 16 residues. The CDR3 here is CAINPKGQGGVHGYTF. DNA for the CDR3: TGTGCCATCAATCCCAAAGGACAGGGAGGAGTTCATGGCTACACCTTC.

This clonotype was found a few times. V and J are TRBV7-9 and TRBJ1-2; 8 positions agree with TRBD1. The CDR3 extends over 15 amino acids. The V segment lost 5 bases and the J segment 8 bases; nucleotides outside the gene matches: 13. The germline gives CDR1 SEHNR, CDR2 FQNEAQ (reference sequence). The CDR3 spells CASSDGRTGLGGYTF. The CDR3 nucleotides read TGTGCCAGCAGCGATGGAAGGACAGGGTTAGGGGGCTACACCTTC.

The V and J genes are TRBV9 and TRBJ2-1, with D unclear. The CDR3 loop spans 15 amino acids. V lost 4 bases and J lost 5, with 16 bases in between. Germline values: CDR1 SGDLS, CDR2 YYNGEE. This CDR3 reads CASSRDPRSDNEQFF. Here the CDR3 DNA reads TGTGCCAGCAGCCGAGATCCACGTTCAGACAATGAGCAGTTCTTC.

V gene TRBV27 combines with J gene TRBJ2-3, with 7 positions matching TRBD2. CDR1 and CDR2 (germline): MNHEY, SMNVEV (reference sequence). Germline trimming cut 5 bases from V and 6 bases from J; bases unmatched to any gene: 17. The CDR3 covers 17 residues. CDR3 residues: CASSPHEGRALTDTQYF. The CDR3 bases are TGTGCCAGCAGTCCCCACGAGGGGAGGGCCCTGACGGATACGCAGTATTTT.

This chain joins TRBV28 and TRBJ1-5; 9 bases are a match to TRBD1. The V segment lost 6 bases and the J segment 0 bases; nucleotides outside the gene matches: 6. Germline assignment: CDR1 MDHEN and CDR2 SYDVKM. CDR3 length equals 16 residues. CDR3 amino acids: CASRSGTGFSNQPQHF. CDR3 coding DNA: TGTGCCAGCAGGTCCGGGACAGGGTTTAGCAATCAGCCCCAGCATTTT.

This chain links TRBV7-6 with TRBJ2-5; a possible D gene is TRBD1 (6 bases). There are 14 residues in the CDR3. Trimming shortened V by 5 bases and J by 5 bases, and 15 bases separated the two germline ends. Germline CDR1 SGHVS, CDR2 FNYEAQ. The DNA of the CDR3 is TGTGCCAGCAGCCCGGGCAGGGGCGACGAGACCCAGTACTTC. It is translated as CASSPGRGDETQYF.

V and J are TRBV5-6 and TRBJ2-3; either TRBD1 or TRBD2 may fit D (5 bases each). V was trimmed by 6 bases and J by 2 bases, leaving 19 bases between them. CDR1 is SGHDT and CDR2 is YYEEEE in the germline V gene. The CDR3 runs 16 residues. CDR3 sequence reads: CASNWGSGALTDTQYF. CDR3 in DNA: TGTGCCAGCAACTGGGGGTCGGGCGCTCTCACAGATACGCAGTATTTT.

The chain is built from TRBV6-1 and TRBJ2-5; the match to TRBD2 covers 10 bases. From germline, CDR1 is MNHNS and CDR2 SASEGT. The CDR3 contains 13 residues. V shed 7 bases and J 5 bases; nucleotides not matched to a gene: 4. DNA for the CDR3: TGTGCCAGCAACCCTAGCGGGAGTGAGACCCAGTACTTC. Protein: CASNPSGSETQYF.